This is a list of T cell receptor beta chains from one sample in a study of CD8+CD57+ T cells in acquired aplastic anemia. TCRdb analysed the reads with MiXCR anew, one entry per CDR3 protein. The table records about 160,000 distinct CDR3 sequences, over 40% of them present only once. The specimen sequenced was sorted CD4+, CD8+, or CD8+CD57+ T cells (not recorded which) from PBMCs. The receptors come from a human donor with aplastic anemia. The CDR3 runs from the conserved cysteine through the conserved F or W. A D gene is named only where the DNA matches it firmly. Rows give clone size only sometimes, using once, few, many, or a class for an expanded clone.

size	D	V	J	DNA	CDR3
many	TRBD1	TRBV20-1	TRBJ1-6	TGCAGTGCTACGGACAGGCTAATTAATTCACCCCTCCACTTT	CSATDRLINSPLHF
NA	NA	TRBV14	TRBJ1-2	TGTGCCAGCAGCCAGGTCGAGACAGGACCAAACTATGGCTACACCTTC	CASSQVETGPNYGYTF
NA	TRBD1	TRBV10-3	TRBJ2-7	TGTGCCATCCGGACAGGGTCCTACGAGCAGTACTTC	CAIRTGSYEQYF
many	TRBD2	TRBV12-3/TRBV12-4	TRBJ2-1	TGTGCCAGCAGTCTCACGGGGGGGACTAGCCATGAGCAGTTCTTC	CASSLTGGTSHEQFF
NA	TRBD2	TRBV7-3	TRBJ2-4	TGTGCCAGCAGCTTAACGTCGGCTAGCGGGAGTATAGACATTCAGTACTTC	CASSLTSASGSIDIQYF
few	NA	TRBV2	TRBJ1-2	TGTGCCAGCAGTCCCCAAACGTCAGGGGCCTATGGCTACACCTTC	CASSPQTSGAYGYTF
NA	TRBD1	TRBV20-1	TRBJ1-6	TGCAGTGCAAATCACCGGGACAGGGGGCTTTCACCCCTCCACTTT	CSANHRDRGLSPLHF
many	TRBD1	TRBV19	TRBJ1-5	TGTGCCAGTAGGAACCGGGACAGGGCTCTTCAGCCCCAGCATTTT	CASRNRDRALQPQHF
NA	NA	TRBV29-1	TRBJ2-5	NA	CSVARVRLHLRF
many	TRBD1	TRBV4-1	TRBJ1-1	TGCGCCAGCAGCCAGGGGGGACAGGGATACACTGAAGCTTTCTTT	CASSQGGQGYTEAFF
NA	NA	TRBV3-1	TRBJ2-7	TGTGCCAGCAGCCAAGATCGGGGGGCGGATGAGCAGTACTTC	CASSQDRGADEQYF